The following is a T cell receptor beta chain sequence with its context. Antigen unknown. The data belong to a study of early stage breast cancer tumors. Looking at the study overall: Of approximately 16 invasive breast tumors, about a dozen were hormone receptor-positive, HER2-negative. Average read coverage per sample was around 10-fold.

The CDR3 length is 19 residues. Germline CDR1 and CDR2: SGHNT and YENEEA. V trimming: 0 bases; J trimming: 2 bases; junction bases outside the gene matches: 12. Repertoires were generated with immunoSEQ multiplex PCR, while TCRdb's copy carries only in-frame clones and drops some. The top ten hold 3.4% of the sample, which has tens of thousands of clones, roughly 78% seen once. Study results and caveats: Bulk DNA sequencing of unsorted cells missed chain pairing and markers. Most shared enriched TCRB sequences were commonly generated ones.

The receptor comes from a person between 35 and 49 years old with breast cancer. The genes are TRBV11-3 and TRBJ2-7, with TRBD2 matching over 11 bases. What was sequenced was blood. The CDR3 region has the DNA TGTGCCAGCAGCTTAGATCTGGTATCTAGCGGGAGGCCCCCCTACGAGCAGTACTTC. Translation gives CASSLDLVSSGRPPYEQYF.